These T cell receptor beta chains were read from a single sample in a study of T cell changes during pregnancy in multiple sclerosis. The method was immunoSEQ multiplex PCR; TCRdb's version includes in-frame clones alone and lacks a portion of them. The table includes about 87,000 clones, roughly 95% detected once. Sample: peripheral blood, taken in the third trimester of pregnancy. The receptors shown here come from a female donor in good health, enrolled as a control in a pregnancy study. Both conserved end residues are part of each CDR3.

TRBV4-2 | CASSQEAFGRDTQYF
TRBV2 | CASSQPWQGPSQNQPQHF
TRBV28 | CASTLSGRDTDTQYF
TRBV6-4 | CAPGGRPEQYF
TRBV18 | CASSPSGGAGEKLFF
TRBV7-2 | CASSPQPGQLYSGNTIYF
TRBV18 | CASSPSSGGRFEQYF
TRBV28 | CASSSGGYGYTF
TRBV29-1 | CSVGGGRGFYNEQFF
TRBV5-1 | CASSTGGGIAYNEQFF
TRBV27 | CASSFSTSGRYEQYF
TRBV6-5 | CASSQGQGPNYGYTF
TRBV15 | CATSTGEGDGSTDTQYF
TRBV11-3 | CASSLESSGQEGGYTF
TRBV7-9 | CASSWGQGLEETQYF
TRBV7-2 | CASSSNRDSYEQYF